This T cell receptor beta chain is drawn from a study of T cell changes during pregnancy in multiple sclerosis. Trimming cost V 1 base and J 11 bases, with 14 bases left between them. The V gene's germline CDR1 is MNHNS and CDR2 SASEGT. The CDR3 sequence is 13 residues long. Clones were sequenced by immunoSEQ multiplex PCR, and TCRdb holds only the in-frame ones, with some missing. The table lists about 48,000 clones, roughly 85% of them singletons. This TCR was recovered from a female donor with multiple sclerosis, enrolled in a pregnancy study. Material: CD4+ T cells from peripheral blood mononuclear cells, obtained in the second trimester of pregnancy. The chain joins TRBV6-1 to TRBJ1-2, with a weak D call TRBD1 (5 bases). CDR3 region: CASSEEKLGGYTF. The CDR3 coding sequence is TGTGCCAGCAGTGAAGAAAAATTGGGGGGGTACACCTTC.